This T cell receptor (beta chain) was identified in a study of PD-1 blockade in mismatch repair-deficient tumors (dated by TCRdb to about 2017). As for the study more broadly: Between September 2013 and late 2016, roughly 78 consecutive patients with some twelve mismatch repair-deficient cancer types, all previously treated and progressing, were enrolled in the trial. Deep sequencing of TCR CDR3 regions was used to track tumor-associated T cell clones in peripheral blood of patients responding to PD-1 blockade. The investigation overall reported the following: Tumor-resident clones, often undetectable in blood before treatment, expanded rapidly after pembrolizumab and then contracted, generally before radiologic responses.

The meaning of the sample's time point label: peripheral blood before pembrolizumab. Mismatch repair deficiency in every enrolled patient was established by polymerase chain reaction or immunohistochemistry. TCR sequencing was carried out for a few patients who responded to pembrolizumab therapy. In the phase II trial, pembrolizumab PD-1 blockade was tested prospectively in advanced mismatch repair-deficient cancers, no matter which tissue of origin the cancers came from. Peripheral blood T cell samples were collected serially, before PD-1 blockade began and at several time points afterward. Blood sampling time points were reported as weeks after the first dose of pembrolizumab. With respect to this clone: The target of this receptor is not known. Base qualities are not recorded, but no much larger clone differs from it by a single base.

There are 14 amino acids in the CDR3, from cysteine to phenylalanine inclusive. The kept DNA is CDR3 alone, 42 bases in frame from the first base. Via the germline V gene, CDR1 is SGHTS and CDR2 YDEGEE. Deletion took 0 bases off V and 2 bases off J, with a span of 9 bases between the germline ends. Receptors were amplified or captured by the immunoSEQ multiplex PCR assay. In its TCRdb copy, this immuneACCESS table keeps in-frame sequences only and misses some clones. Where compared with another copy, unresolved V genes explain less than half of these, and the others have no known cause. Across this sample there are under 50,000 clones, with 65% to 80% seen only once. The ten largest account for less than 3.5% of the sample.

The chain is made from TRBV5-8 and TRBJ2-7; a tentative D call is TRBD2 (6 bases match). The specimen comprised PBMCs, sampled before pembrolizumab treatment. The sequence was collected from an adult with mismatch repair-deficient cancer. The nucleotide sequence reads TGTGCCAGCAGCTTGGTAGCGGAGGCCTACGAGCAGTACTTC. Translated, it gives CASSLVAEAYEQYF. When the CDR3 is completed using the reference TRBV5-8 and TRBJ2-7 genes on either side, the full variable domain is EAGVTQSPTHLIKTRGQQATLRCSPISGHTSVYWYQQALGLGLQFLLWYDEGEERNRGNFPPRFSGRQFPNYSSELNVNALELEDSALYLCASSLVAEAYEQYFGPGTRLTVT.